Following are 27 T cell receptor beta chains from one sample sequenced in a study of T cells in Graves' hyperthyroidism and ophthalmopathy. It was RNA transcripts that yielded the amplified TCR beta CDR3 regions. Researchers ran a first-round RT-PCR on the TCR CDR3 using the HTBI primer set. TCRdb re-called the multiplex PCR reads through MiXCR, storing one row per CDR3 protein. The sample consists of some 420,000 distinct CDR3 sequences, approximately 15% of them appearing once. Sequences were obtained from blood. The receptors shown here come from a woman between 18 and 29 years old with Graves' hyperthyroidism.

CDR3 amino acids: CASSFQLAGRKFF. The CDR3 DNA follows: TGTGCCAGCAGCTTTCAACTAGCGGGACGAAAGTTCTTC. The chain combines TRBV5-4 with TRBJ2-1; 10 positions match TRBD2. V trimming: 2 bases; J trimming: 14 bases; junction bases outside the gene matches: 7. Germline assignment: CDR1 SGHNT and CDR2 YYREEE (reference sequence). This CDR3 contains 13 residues. Together with reference TRBV5-4 and TRBJ2-1, the CDR3 gives the full variable domain: ETGVTQSPTHLIKTRGQQVTLRCSSQSGHNTVSWYQQALGQGPQFIFQYYREEENGRGNFPPRFSGLQFPNYSSELNVNALELDDSALYLCASSFQLAGRKFFGPGTRLTVL.

In its sample, this clonotype was seen many times. This rearrangement joins TRBV5-1 to TRBJ2-7, with D perhaps TRBD1 or TRBD2 (5 bases each). CDR3 length: 14 amino acids. CDR1 and CDR2 from the germline V gene are SGHRS and YFSETQ. With 0 bases removed from V and 3 bases from J, the gap between germline ends came to 10 bases. The chain's CDR3 is CASSLGGSNYEQYF. DNA of the CDR3: TGCGCCAGCAGCTTGGGGGGGAGTAACTACGAGCAGTACTTC.

This clonotype showed up just a few times. Germline and junction disagree at one end, which may indicate a read error. This chain joins TRBV7-2 and TRBJ2-6; D is uncertain. The CDR3 loop spans 14 amino acids. Germline CDR1 and CDR2: SGHTA and FQGNSA. CDR3 sequence (DNA): TGTGCCAGCAGCCCGCCGTCTGCGGCCAACGTCCTGACTTTC. Its protein product is CASSPPSAANVLTF.

There are many counts of this clonotype. The chain employs TRBV29-1 and TRBJ2-2; 7 nucleotides agree with TRBD1. The CDR3 sequence is 15 residues long. Per germline, CDR1 SQVTM and CDR2 ANQGSEA. The V gene end was trimmed by 7 bases and the J gene end by 1 base; junction bases not matched to a gene: 9. The CDR3 nucleotides read TGCAGCGCCAGTGACAGGGCAATGAACACCGGGGAGCTGTTTTTT. Translating gives CSASDRAMNTGELFF.

This clonotype has ten or more counts. The chain carries TRBV10-3 and TRBJ2-1, with 13 bases fitting TRBD2. The CDR3 runs to 15 residues. J lost 8 bases, V lost 4 bases, and 5 bases had no gene match. The germline CDR1 and CDR2 sequences are ENHRY and SYGVKD. The CDR3 spells CAISATSGRLDEQFF. The CDR3 DNA follows: TGTGCCATCAGTGCGACTAGCGGGAGGTTGGATGAGCAGTTCTTC.

This clonotype appeared many times. The V call is TRBV6-2 or TRBV6-3, the J call TRBJ2-1, with 14 positions matching TRBD2. V was clipped by 6 bases and J by 8 bases; unmatched bases: 9. This CDR3 is 16 amino acids long. CDR1 is MNHEY and CDR2 is SVGEGT in the germline V gene. CDR3 region: CASSFGTSGSRYEQFF. The CDR3 DNA is TGTGCCAGCAGCTTCGGGACTAGCGGGAGCCGATATGAGCAGTTCTTC.

At least ten counts were recorded for this clonotype. The V call is TRBV3-1, the J call TRBJ1-4, with D tentatively TRBD1 (5 bases). V dropped 4 bases and J dropped 0 bases, with 6 bases sitting between them. CDR3 length: 14 amino acids. Germline CDR1 LGHDT, CDR2 YNNKEL (reference sequence). The CDR3 DNA is TGTGCCAGCAGCCGGACAACAACTAATGAAAAACTGTTTTTT. Amino acids: CASSRTTTNEKLFF.

Notes on this clonotype: A much more abundant neighbour one base away suggests this may be a read error. The chain carries TRBV28 and TRBJ2-7, with D possibly being TRBD1 or TRBD2 (5 bases each). The CDR3 runs to 13 residues. Germline V gene sequence: CDR1 MDHEN, CDR2 SYDVKM. Between the trimmed V and J ends, which lost 8 bases and 2 bases, there was a span of 13 bases. CDR3 region: CASGGDAAYEQYF. The CDR3 DNA follows: TGTGCCAGCGGTGGGGACGCGGCCTACGAGCAGTACTTC.

This clonotype appeared many times. The V and J genes are TRBV29-1 and TRBJ1-1, with 7 bases matching TRBD1. Germline loops: CDR1 SQVTM, CDR2 ANQGSEA. The CDR3 sequence is 13 residues long. Trimming took 7 bases from V and 5 from J; bases not matched to a gene: 10. The CDR3 region is CSGEQGQGTEAFF. CDR3 bases: TGCAGCGGGGAACAGGGGCAGGGGACTGAAGCTTTCTTT.

The V gene is TRBV7-9, the J gene TRBJ2-5, with TRBD1 matching over 7 bases. After removal of 6 bases from V and 5 bases from J, the junction contained 6 bases not matched to a gene. CDR3 size: 13 residues. Germline-derived CDR1 and CDR2 are SEHNR and FQNEAQ (reference sequence). The CDR3 DNA sequence: TGTGCCAGCAGTGGACAGGCGGTGGAGACCCAGTACTTC. This encodes CASSGQAVETQYF.

This clonotype was recorded a few times. This chain connects TRBV9 to TRBJ1-4, with D perhaps TRBD1 (5 bases). The CDR3 sequence is 16 residues long. Germline loops: CDR1 SGDLS, CDR2 YYNGEE. Trimming took off 0 bases at V and 0 bases at J, with 9 bases between the two ends. As DNA, the CDR3 is TGTGCCAGCAGCGTAGGAGACAGCGCAACTAATGAAAAACTGTTTTTT. Its protein is CASSVGDSATNEKLFF.

This clonotype was observed many times. The chain joins TRBV5-1 to TRBJ2-7; 7 positions agree with TRBD2. The CDR3 contains 14 residues. Germline V gene sequence: CDR1 SGHRS, CDR2 YFSETQ. V was pared by 4 bases and J by 1 base, with 5 bases of the junction left unmatched. CDR3 in DNA: TGCGCCAGCAGCACGAAGCGGGGATCCTACGAGCAGTACTTC. Protein sequence: CASSTKRGSYEQYF.

This clonotype was counted at least ten times. The gene calls are TRBV9 and TRBJ1-2; no firm D call. The germline gives CDR1 SGDLS, CDR2 YYNGEE. This CDR3 has 14 amino acids. Trimming took 0 bases from V and 2 from J, leaving 8 bases between them. The CDR3 is CASSVGNGNYGYTF. CDR3 coding DNA: TGTGCCAGCAGCGTAGGTAACGGGAACTATGGCTACACCTTC.

This clonotype has at least ten counts. The chain carries TRBV7-3 and TRBJ2-5, with D perhaps matching TRBD1 or TRBD2 (5 bases each). The CDR3 contains 13 residues. V was pared by 5 bases and J by 5 bases, with 12 bases between. Germline CDR1 SGHTA, CDR2 FQGTGA. The CDR3 nucleotides read TGTGCCAGCAGCGGGGACCCGGAGGAGACCCAGTACTTC. Translated, it gives CASSGDPEETQYF.

On this clonotype itself: This may stem from a read error, because a much larger clone lies one nucleotide away. The CDR3 does not end in the conserved phenylalanine or tryptophan, so this is likely a read error. The chain couples TRBV27 to TRBJ2-2; D ambiguous. Germline loops: CDR1 MNHEY, CDR2 SMNVEV (reference sequence). The V end was cut by 2 bases, the J end by 4 bases, with 11 bases between. The CDR3 has 15 residues. As DNA, the CDR3 is TGTGCCAGCAGTTTAGACATACTTTTCACCGGGGAGCTGTTTTTG. Its protein is CASSLDILFTGELFL.

This rearrangement joins TRBV3-1 to TRBJ2-5; 12 bases are shared with TRBD2. Germline CDR1 LGHDT, CDR2 YNNKEL (reference sequence). The CDR3 sequence is 16 residues long. V shed 5 bases, J shed 5 bases, and the junction held 9 bases outside the gene matches. In nucleotides, the CDR3 is TGTGCCAGCAGCGGCGAGACTAGCGGGAGTATGGAGACCCAGTACTTC. This sequence encodes CASSGETSGSMETQYF.

This clonotype occurred a few times. The V gene is TRBV7-2, the J gene TRBJ2-1; 12 bases fit TRBD1. CDR3 size: 18 residues. Germline-derived CDR1 and CDR2 are SGHTA and FQGNSA. V was pared by 6 bases and J by 2 bases, with 11 bases of the junction left unmatched. The CDR3 sequence: CASRRDRGRLNAYNEQFF. The DNA of the CDR3 is TGTGCCAGCAGACGGGACAGGGGGCGACTTAATGCCTACAATGAGCAGTTCTTC.

This clonotype was detected ten times or more. The rearrangement uses TRBV5-1 and TRBJ1-2; TRBD1 might be the D (6 bases). CDR3 length: 16 residues. Trimming took off 4 bases at V and 8 bases at J, with 24 bases between the two ends. From germline, CDR1 is SGHRS and CDR2 YFSETQ. The CDR3 loop is CASSPGGGSTGYGYTF. In nucleotides, the CDR3 is TGCGCCAGCAGCCCGGGAGGTGGTTCAACAGGGTACGGCTACACCTTC.

The V gene is TRBV19, the J gene TRBJ2-4; the D call may be TRBD1 or TRBD2 (5 bases each). Germline loops: CDR1 LNHDA, CDR2 SQIVND (reference sequence). V was trimmed by 3 bases and J by 8 bases, leaving 17 bases between them. This CDR3 is built from 15 residues. This CDR3 reads CASSIMDPRGDIQYF. CDR3 sequence (DNA): TGTGCCAGTAGTATTATGGACCCGAGGGGCGACATTCAGTACTTC.

Here the CDR3 reads CSAPIRWGMNTEAFF. The CDR3 region has the DNA TGCAGTGCTCCTATCCGTTGGGGTATGAACACTGAAGCTTTCTTT. J is TRBJ1-1 and V is TRBV20-1, with D uncertain. The germline V and J ends were trimmed by 5 bases and 0 bases, with 16 bases remaining between them. CDR1 DFQATT and CDR2 SNEGSKA come from the germline V gene (reference sequence). The CDR3 is 15 residues long.

The table lists this clonotype with a few counts. The rearrangement joins TRBV7-8 to TRBJ1-4; D ambiguous. With 6 bases removed from V and 0 bases from J, the gap between germline ends came to 11 bases. Germline CDR1 and CDR2: SGHVS and FQNEAQ. The CDR3 covers 15 residues. This CDR3 is CASRASGATNEKLFF. The CDR3 nucleotides are TGTGCCAGCAGAGCTTCAGGTGCAACTAATGAAAAACTGTTTTTT.

This clonotype was counted at least ten times. The V call is TRBV12-5, the J call TRBJ2-1; a possible D gene is TRBD2 (6 bases). Trimming removed 2 bases from V and 9 bases from J, with 8 bases in between. Looked up from germline, CDR1 is LGHNT and CDR2 is FRNRAP. The CDR3 length is 12 residues. The CDR3 nucleotides are TGTGCTAGTGGTTTGAGGGGAGGTGAGCAGTTCTTC. Protein: CASGLRGGEQFF.

The chain uses TRBV15 and TRBJ1-4; 7 bases fit TRBD1. The germline V gene encodes CDR1 LNHNV and CDR2 YYDKDF (reference sequence). V lost 0 bases to trimming and J lost 6 bases; unmatched junction nucleotides: 4. This CDR3 contains 15 residues. CDR3 in DNA: TGTGCCACCAGCAGAGATCCAGGGGGGGATGAAAAACTGTTTTTT. Residues: CATSRDPGGDEKLFF. Together with reference TRBV15 and TRBJ1-4, the CDR3 gives the full variable domain: DAMVIQNPRYQVTQFGKPVTLSCSQTLNHNVMYWYQQKSSQAPKLLFHYYDKDFNNEADTPDNFQSRRPNTSFCFLDIRSPGLGDTAMYLCATSRDPGGDEKLFFGSGTQLSVL.

There are many counts of this clonotype. The rearrangement links TRBV3-1 to TRBJ1-2, with a weak D call TRBD1 (5 bases). CDR1 and CDR2 from the germline V gene are LGHDT and YNNKEL (reference sequence). V was clipped by 1 base and J by 7 bases, with 13 bases between them. The CDR3 loop spans 14 amino acids. CDR3 nucleotide sequence: TGTGCCAGCAGCCAAGCCGGCCAGAGGGGTGGCTACACCTTC. It encodes CASSQAGQRGGYTF.

Many counts were recorded for this clonotype. The J gene is TRBJ1-1, the V gene TRBV5-8; 7 nucleotides agree with TRBD1. Unmatched junction bases numbered 5, after V lost 0 bases and J lost 0 bases. The germline V gene has CDR1 SGHTS and CDR2 YDEGEE. CDR3 length: 16 residues. DNA of the CDR3: TGTGCCAGCAGCTTGGCCAGGGGGGGCATGAACACTGAAGCTTTCTTT. It specifies CASSLARGGMNTEAFF.

The sample holds many counts of this clonotype. The chain carries TRBV20-1 and TRBJ2-1; D unresolved. This CDR3 is 13 amino acids long. The germline gives CDR1 DFQATT, CDR2 SNEGSKA (reference sequence). V was cut by 1 base and J by 5 bases, with 9 bases left in between. The CDR3 nucleotides read TGCAGTGCTAGAGGTTGGACGCACAATGAGCAGTTCTTC. It translates to CSARGWTHNEQFF.

This clonotype occurred many times. V is TRBV12-3 or TRBV12-4 and J is TRBJ2-1, with 8 bases aligning to TRBD2. V lost 6 bases to trimming and J lost 4 bases; unmatched junction nucleotides: 11. CDR3 size: 16 residues. The CDR3: CASSRTTSGPYNEQFF. The CDR3 coding sequence is TGTGCCAGCAGCCGTACAACTAGCGGCCCATACAATGAGCAGTTCTTC.